This TCR beta chain is from a study of radiotherapy plus CTLA-4 blockade in lung cancer (dated by TCRdb to 2017 to 2018). For the study in its entirety: Objective responses occurred in about 20% of enrolled patients, and about 33% achieved disease control.

The study evaluated CTLA-4 blockade (ipilimumab) given together with focal radiation therapy in patients who had chemo-refractory metastatic non-small-cell lung cancer. Beyond this particular receptor, the publication reports: Early dynamic changes in blood T cell clones, together with increased serum interferon-beta after radiation, were reported as the strongest predictors of response. TCR clones derived from tumors expanded in peripheral blood after treatment with radiotherapy and ipilimumab.

Of note for this clone: Its antigen specificity is not known. Base qualities are missing; no much larger clone stands one base away.

The library was prepared using the immunoSEQ multiplex PCR assay. The table comes from immuneACCESS by way of TCRdb, which keeps in-frame sequences with V and J called. Part of the clones is missing from these tables; in studies checked, under half for an unresolved V gene and the rest for unknown reasons. A total of 34,000 or so clones appear in this sample, 60% to 85% of them only once. The ten largest clones represent 13% to 15% of the sample. CDR1 and CDR2 are drawn from the germline V gene: LGHNT, FRNRAP. At the junction V is shortened by 1 base and J by 8 bases, with 14 bases in between. Including the terminal cysteine and phenylalanine, the CDR3 comprises 14 residues. Only the CDR3 portion is preserved as DNA: 42 bases, with reading frame beginning at the first base.

This sequence uses TRBV12-5 and TRBJ1-2; 5 matching bases give a weak D call of TRBD1. The sequencing here drew on peripheral blood, taken from a patient treated with radiotherapy plus ipilimumab. The TCR sequence derives from a human donor with non-small cell lung cancer that progressed on radiotherapy plus ipilimumab. The DNA sequence is TGTGCTAGTGGTTTGGGGACCGGGGCCCGCGGCTACACCTTC. This translates into CASGLGTGARGYTF.